This record looks at one T cell receptor (beta chain) sequence and its context. The record originates from a study of blood T cell repertoires in COVID-19. Study-level background: Collection of acute and convalescent COVID-19 samples took place in the United States, Italy and Spain. PBMCs, B-cell-depleted T cells, or T cells were the source of the cDNA or gDNA that made up the material.

Germline CDR1 SGHTA, CDR2 FQGNSA. The CDR3 has 15 residues. Trimming left V 1 base short and J 2 bases short, with 10 bases between. The authors' processing: Estimates of nucleated cell counts were drawn from the amplification of reference gene primers. The assay was immunoSEQ multiplex PCR, and TCRdb's table has in-frame clones only and misses some. Clone size and the V and J calls come from that table; the DNA yielded D and trimming. The profile shows around 300,000 clones, approximately 90% of them singletons. This TCR came from a woman aged 40-49 years with acute or convalescent COVID-19. Source material: peripheral blood. The rearrangement joins TRBV7-2 to TRBJ2-3; D gene uncertain. In nucleotides, the CDR3 is TGTGCCAGCAGCTTAGGGAGCCTGCCCACAGATACGCAGTATTTT. Amino acid sequence: CASSLGSLPTDTQYF.